These T cell receptor beta chains were read from a single sample in a study of CD8+CD57+ T cells in acquired aplastic anemia. One entry per CDR3 protein results from TCRdb running MiXCR on the reads. The table has under 250,000 distinct CDR3 sequences, about 44% seen once; the top ten hold roughly 8%. Input material: sorted CD4+, CD8+, or CD8+CD57+ T cells (not recorded which) from PBMCs. The receptors were gathered from a human donor with aplastic anemia. The CDR3 runs from the conserved cysteine through the conserved F or W. The D gene is left open where the match is weak. Not every row has a clone size; where given, it reads once, few, many or a size class.

j_call,v_call,clone_size,d_call,cdr3_nt,cdr3_aa
TRBJ2-7,TRBV7-9,once,-,TGTGCCAGCAGCTCACCATTAGGACGAGGGGTCGACGGGCAGTACTTC,CASSSPLGRGVDGQYF
TRBJ2-3,TRBV9,many,TRBD2,TGTGCCAGCAGCCCTAGCCTAGCGGGAGGGGATACGCAGTATTTT,CASSPSLAGGDTQYF
TRBJ2-5,TRBV7-9,-,TRBD1,TGTGCCAGCAGCCCCCGACAGGGGGTCGAGACCCAGTACTTC,CASSPRQGVETQYF
TRBJ2-3,TRBV2,once,TRBD2,TGTGCCAGCAGCCGGGACTACACAGATACGCAGTATTTT,CASSRDYTDTQYF
TRBJ2-7,TRBV7-9,few,-,TGTGCCAGCAGCGACCATCCGGGACGCGGCGATGAGCAGTACTTC,CASSDHPGRGDEQYF
TRBJ1-1,TRBV4-3,many,-,TGCGCCAGCAGCCAAGATCGGGGGGGGAACACTGAAGCTTTCTTT,CASSQDRGGNTEAFF
TRBJ1-5,TRBV6-6,many,TRBD1,TGTGCCAGCAGACAGGGGGGGCCTTATAGCAATCAGCCCCAGCATTTT,CASRQGGPYSNQPQHF
TRBJ2-7,TRBV5-6,many,TRBD1,TGTGCCAGCAGCTTGGAGGGGGCGTATGGCGAGCAGTACTTC,CASSLEGAYGEQYF
TRBJ2-3,TRBV18,-,TRBD1,TGTGCCACTGGGCCGACAGGGGGAAAGGATACGCAGTATTTT,CATGPTGGKDTQYF
TRBJ1-4,TRBV7-9,-,TRBD1,TGTGCCAGCAGCTTAGAGGTACAGGGGCAGGATGAAAAACTGTTTTTT,CASSLEVQGQDEKLFF
TRBJ1-2,TRBV19,-,-,TGTGCCAGTAGTAGCCTCGACTCGTACGGCTACACCTTC,CASSSLDSYGYTF
TRBJ1-1,TRBV25-1,many,TRBD1,TGTGCCAGCAGTGAAAGCCCCGGGACAGGGTGGAACACTGAAGCTTTCTTT,CASSESPGTGWNTEAFF
TRBJ1-2,TRBV20-1,many,-,TGCAGTGCTAGAGATACGACAGCCCTGTCGTCTCATGGCTACACCTTC,CSARDTTALSSHGYTF
TRBJ2-1,TRBV11-2,many,TRBD2,TGTGCCAGCAGCTTAGAGGTACGGGTAGCGGGCGGCGAGCAGTTCTTC,CASSLEVRVAGGEQFF
TRBJ1-2,TRBV3-1,-,-,TGTGCCAGCAGACTGGACAGAAGCTCTGGAAACACCTTC,CASRLDRSSGNTF
TRBJ2-1,TRBV20-1,many,-,TGCAGTGCTCGTACCGAGGGTAGGCGGGATCCCACCAATGAGCAGTTCTTC,CSARTEGRRDPTNEQFF
TRBJ1-6,TRBV5-1,-,TRBD1,TGCGCCAGCAGCTTGGGAGGGACAGGGCGTTCACCCCTCCACTTT,CASSLGGTGRSPLHF
TRBJ2-7,TRBV19,-,-,TGTACCAGTAGTATCACCAGGAGAGCCTACGAGCAGTACTTC,CTSSITRRAYEQYF
TRBJ1-2,TRBV7-8,many,-,TGTGCCAGCAGCTTACCCCCCACAGGGACTTATGGCTACACCTTC,CASSLPPTGTYGYTF
TRBJ2-7,TRBV19,many,TRBD2,TGTGCCAGTAGTATAATAGCGGGAGTTGCCCACGAGCAGTACTTC,CASSIIAGVAHEQYF
TRBJ2-1,TRBV7-6,many,-,TGTGCCAGCAGCGCTCAGGGAAGGAATGAGCAGTTCTTC,CASSAQGRNEQFF
TRBJ2-5,TRBV7-3,many,-,TGTGCCAGCAGCCCGGACATCCGGGAGACCCAGTACTTC,CASSPDIRETQYF
TRBJ2-2,TRBV5-6,-,-,TGTGCCAGCAGCTTGGCCAGAACAACCGGGGAGCTGTTTTTT,CASSLARTTGELFF
TRBJ1-5,TRBV10-2,many,-,TGCGCCAGCAGTACTGACTGGAATCAGCCCCAGCATTTT,CASSTDWNQPQHF
TRBJ2-7,TRBV12-3/TRBV12-4,many,-,TGTGCCAGCAGTTTATTCAAGTACGAGCAGTACTTC,CASSLFKYEQYF
TRBJ1-2,TRBV7-9,-,-,TGTGCCAGCAGCTTAGCCGGGAACAACTATGGCTACACCTTC,CASSLAGNNYGYTF
TRBJ2-3,TRBV7-6,-,-,TGTGCCAGCAGCTGGGGGCAGGGCACAGATACGCAGTATTTT,CASSWGQGTDTQYF
TRBJ2-7,TRBV9,-,-,TGTGCCAGCAGCGTAGGTGGGAGGGGGGCGAACACCGGGGAGCTGTACTTC,CASSVGGRGANTGELYF
TRBJ2-7,TRBV30,-,-,TGTGCGTCAGGGGTATGGGGCAACGTCGGGGGCTACGAGCAGTACTTC,CASGVWGNVGGYEQYF
TRBJ2-7,TRBV14,many,TRBD2,TGTGCCAGCAGCCAAGACGAGGGACTAGCGGGGGCTCCGGGTCGCTCCTACGAGCAGTACTTC,CASSQDEGLAGAPGRSYEQYF
TRBJ2-5,TRBV6-1,many,TRBD1,TGTGCCAGCAGTGCTCGACAGGGGGAAGAGACCCAGTACTTC,CASSARQGEETQYF
TRBJ2-1,TRBV12-3/TRBV12-4,many,TRBD2,TGTGCCAGCAGTCCTACGGGACTAGCGGGGTACAATGAGCAGTTCTTC,CASSPTGLAGYNEQFF
TRBJ2-7,TRBV6-6,-,-,TGTGCCAGCAGTCACCCCGACGGCTACGGGCAGTACTTC,CASSHPDGYGQYF
TRBJ1-2,TRBV9,-,-,TGTGCCAGCAGCGTAGAGGGAGGGAACCACTATGGCTACACCTTC,CASSVEGGNHYGYTF
TRBJ1-1,TRBV5-4,-,-,TGTGCCAGCAGCACCTTAGCCACCTTAGGTGACACTGAAGCTTTCTTT,CASSTLATLGDTEAFF
TRBJ2-2,TRBV7-9,-,TRBD1,TGTGCCAGCAGCCCAAGGACAGGGAACACCGGGGAGCTGTTTTTT,CASSPRTGNTGELFF
TRBJ1-4,TRBV7-6,-,TRBD1,TGTGCCAGCAGCCCACGGGACAGGGGGCGTGAAAAGCTGTTTTTT,CASSPRDRGREKLFF
TRBJ2-1,TRBV2,many,-,TGTGCCAGCAGTCAAGGACGGCACTCCTACAATGAGCAGTTCTTC,CASSQGRHSYNEQFF
TRBJ1-2,TRBV7-2,-,TRBD1,TGTGCCAGCCACCCGGGGACAGGGGGGTATGGCTACACCTTC,CASHPGTGGYGYTF
TRBJ1-2,TRBV2,-,-,TGTGCCAGCAGCTCTCCCCAGGGGTGGAACTATGGCTACACCTTC,CASSSPQGWNYGYTF